Below are 7 T cell receptor beta chains sequenced from a single sample in a study of monozygotic twins with inflammatory bowel disease (dated by TCRdb to about 2019). Preparation of the library involved 5' RACE. Data came from an Illumina HiSeq 2500. TCRdb reprocessed the raw reads; every CDR3 protein sequence is a single record, and DNA is not supplied. This sample's records show a few hundred thousand distinct CDR3 sequences. In total, the top ten clones hold around 1.5% of the sample. Sample: blood. These receptors were collected from a human donor with ulcerative colitis or Crohn's disease, or a healthy co-twin of an affected twin (not recorded which).

The chain uses TRBV19 and TRBJ2-5; TCRdb reports TRBD1, a call that lacks DNA to check it against. This CDR3 has 16 amino acids. Germline V gene lookup returns CDR1 LNHDA and CDR2 SQIVND (reference sequence). CDR3 residues: CASSISGQGPQETQYF.

The chain uses TRBV19 and TRBJ1-2; TCRdb calls TRBD1, which cannot be checked without DNA. Germline V gene sequence: CDR1 LNHDA, CDR2 SQIVND (reference sequence). The CDR3 runs 14 residues. CDR3 sequence: CASSPRSGNYGYTF.

The chain recombines TRBV12-3 or TRBV12-4 with TRBJ2-7; TCRdb's D gene call, TRBD1, goes unchecked for lack of DNA. This CDR3 region has 15 residues. The CDR3 is CASSVPGQGSDEQYF.

J is TRBJ2-7 and V is TRBV9; TCRdb names TRBD1, which stays unverified in the absence of DNA. The CDR3 runs to 16 residues. Germline values: CDR1 SGDLS, CDR2 YYNGEE. This CDR3 is CASSVAFTGATYEQYF.

The rearrangement joins TRBV5-1 to TRBJ2-1; TCRdb calls TRBD1, which cannot be checked without DNA. The CDR3 spans 15 residues. Germline-derived CDR1 and CDR2 are SGHRS and YFSETQ. The CDR3 sequence is CASSGGLSSYNEQFF.

V is TRBV4-1 and J is TRBJ2-2; no DNA is available, so the TRBD1 call from TCRdb remains unchecked. CDR3 length: 16 residues. Germline values: CDR1 MGHRA, CDR2 YSYEKL. The CDR3 sequence: CASSQVGQPNTGELFF.

The chain combines TRBV29-1 with TRBJ2-1. The CDR3 is made up of 14 amino acids. In germline, CDR1 is SQVTM, CDR2 ANQGSEA. The CDR3 loop reads CSVERKLARNEQFF.